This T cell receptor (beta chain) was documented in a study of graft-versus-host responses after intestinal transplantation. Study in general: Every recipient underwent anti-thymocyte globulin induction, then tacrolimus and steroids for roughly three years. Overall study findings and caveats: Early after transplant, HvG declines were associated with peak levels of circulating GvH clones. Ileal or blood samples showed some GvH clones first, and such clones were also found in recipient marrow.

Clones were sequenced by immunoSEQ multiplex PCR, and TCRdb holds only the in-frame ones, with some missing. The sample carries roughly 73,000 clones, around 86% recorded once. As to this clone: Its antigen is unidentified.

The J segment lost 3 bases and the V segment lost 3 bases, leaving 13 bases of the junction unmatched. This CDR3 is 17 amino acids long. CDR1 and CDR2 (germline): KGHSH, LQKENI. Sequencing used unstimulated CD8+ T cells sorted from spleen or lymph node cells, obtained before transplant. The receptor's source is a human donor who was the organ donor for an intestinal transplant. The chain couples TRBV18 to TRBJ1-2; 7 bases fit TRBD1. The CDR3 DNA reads TGTGCCAGCTCACCCCCGGGTGGGAGAGGGGGCTACTATGGCTACACCTTC. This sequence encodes CASSPPGGRGGYYGYTF.